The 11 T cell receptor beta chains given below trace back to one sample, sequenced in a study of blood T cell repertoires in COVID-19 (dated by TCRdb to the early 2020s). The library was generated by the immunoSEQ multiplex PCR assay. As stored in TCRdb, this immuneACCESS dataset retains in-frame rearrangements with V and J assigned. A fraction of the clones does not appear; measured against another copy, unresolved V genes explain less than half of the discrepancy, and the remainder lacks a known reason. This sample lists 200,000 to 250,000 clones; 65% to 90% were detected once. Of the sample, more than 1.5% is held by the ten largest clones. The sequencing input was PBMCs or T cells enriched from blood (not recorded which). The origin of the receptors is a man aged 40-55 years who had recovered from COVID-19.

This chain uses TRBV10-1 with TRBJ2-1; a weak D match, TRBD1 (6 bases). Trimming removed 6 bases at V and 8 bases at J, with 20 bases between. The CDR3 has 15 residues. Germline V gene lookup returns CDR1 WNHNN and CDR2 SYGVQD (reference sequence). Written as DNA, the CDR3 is TGCGCCAGCAGGAGCACACCAGTGGGGGCCGATGAGCAGTTCTTC. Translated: CASRSTPVGADEQFF.

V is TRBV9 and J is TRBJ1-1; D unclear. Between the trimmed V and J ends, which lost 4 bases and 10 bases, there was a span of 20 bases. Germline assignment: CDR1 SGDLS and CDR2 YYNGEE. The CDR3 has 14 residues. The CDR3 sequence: CASSPVRSANGAFF. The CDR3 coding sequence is TGTGCCAGCAGCCCGGTGAGGTCCGCGAATGGAGCTTTCTTT.

In DNA, the CDR3 is TGTGCCAGCAGTCGCCGGACAGGGGGGAACACTGAAGCTTTCTTT. Amino acid sequence: CASSRRTGGNTEAFF. The chain employs TRBV27 and TRBJ1-1, with 10 bases lining up with TRBD1. Germline values: CDR1 MNHEY, CDR2 SMNVEV (reference sequence). The CDR3 extends over 15 amino acids. The junction had 4 bases not matched to a gene; V was cut back by 5 bases and J by 1 base.

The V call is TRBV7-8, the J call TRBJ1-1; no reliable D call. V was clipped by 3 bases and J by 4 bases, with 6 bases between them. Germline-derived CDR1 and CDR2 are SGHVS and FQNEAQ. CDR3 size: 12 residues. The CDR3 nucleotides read TGTGCCAGCAGCTTCACAGCCACTGAAGCTTTCTTT. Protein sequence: CASSFTATEAFF.

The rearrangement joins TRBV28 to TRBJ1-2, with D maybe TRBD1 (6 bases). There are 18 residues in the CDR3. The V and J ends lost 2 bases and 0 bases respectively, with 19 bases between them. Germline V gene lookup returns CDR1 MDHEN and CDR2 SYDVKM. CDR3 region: CASSLPSLGAEANYGYTF. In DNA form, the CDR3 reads TGTGCCAGCAGTTTACCCTCCCTGGGGGCGGAAGCTAACTATGGCTACACCTTC.

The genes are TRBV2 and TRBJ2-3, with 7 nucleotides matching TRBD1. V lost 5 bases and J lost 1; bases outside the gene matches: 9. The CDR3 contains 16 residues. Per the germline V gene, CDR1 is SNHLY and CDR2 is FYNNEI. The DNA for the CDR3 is TGTGCCAGCAGTCTCCAGACCGGGACAGGCACAGATACGCAGTATTTT. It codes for CASSLQTGTGTDTQYF.

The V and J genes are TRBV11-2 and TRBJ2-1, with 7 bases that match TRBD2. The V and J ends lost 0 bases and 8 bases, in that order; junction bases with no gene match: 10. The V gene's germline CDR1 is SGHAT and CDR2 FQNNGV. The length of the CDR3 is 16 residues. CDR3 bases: TGTGCCAGCAGCTTAGATCGGGCGGGAGCTGTCTATGAGCAGTTCTTC. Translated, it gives CASSLDRAGAVYEQFF.

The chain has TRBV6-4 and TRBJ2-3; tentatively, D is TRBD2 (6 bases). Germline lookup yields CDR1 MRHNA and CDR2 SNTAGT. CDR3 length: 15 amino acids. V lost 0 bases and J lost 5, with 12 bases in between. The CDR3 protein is CASSDSKSSGDTQYF. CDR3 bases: TGTGCCAGCAGTGACTCGAAGAGTAGCGGAGATACGCAGTATTTT.

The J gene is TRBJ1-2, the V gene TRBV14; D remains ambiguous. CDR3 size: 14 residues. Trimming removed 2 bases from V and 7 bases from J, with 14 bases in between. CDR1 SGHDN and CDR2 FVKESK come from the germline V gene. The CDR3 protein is CASSQQDGIGGYTF. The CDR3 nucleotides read TGTGCCAGCAGCCAACAGGACGGGATAGGTGGCTACACCTTC.

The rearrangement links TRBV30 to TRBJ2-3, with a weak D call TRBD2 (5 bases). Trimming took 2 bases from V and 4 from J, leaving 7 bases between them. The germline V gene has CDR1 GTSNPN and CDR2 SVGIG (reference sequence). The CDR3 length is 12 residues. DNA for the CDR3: TGTGCCTGGAGTATCGGGGCAGATACGCAGTATTTT. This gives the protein CAWSIGADTQYF.

The CDR3 DNA reads TGTGCCAGCAGTCACTTAGGGGGGGCAAACCAGCCCCAGCATTTT. It is translated as CASSHLGGANQPQHF. The chain has TRBV6-2 or TRBV6-3 and TRBJ1-5; D is perhaps TRBD1 (6 bases). Germline CDR1 is MNHEY and CDR2 is SVGEGT. Between the trimmed V and J ends, which lost 5 bases and 7 bases, there was a span of 18 bases. The CDR3 sequence is 15 residues long.